The rows below give T cell receptor beta chains drawn from one sample of a study of blood T cell repertoires in COVID-19. Libraries were prepared by immunoSEQ multiplex PCR; TCRdb keeps only in-frame clonotypes and omits some of them. The sample lists 150,000 to 160,000 clones, approximately 83% occurring once. The source material was peripheral blood. The source of these receptors is a woman aged 60-75 years with acute or convalescent COVID-19. CDR3s include the opening cysteine and the closing phenylalanine or tryptophan. A D gene is named only where the DNA matches it firmly. Expanded clones are given a class, and other clones once, few, many or no size at all.

V gene	D gene	J gene	clone size	CDR3 DNA	CDR3 protein
TRBV27	-	TRBJ1-2	few	TGTGCCAGCAGTTCCAGGGGATGGTTAGGTGGCTACACCTTC	CASSSRGWLGGYTF
TRBV5-1	-	TRBJ1-1	-	TGCGCCAGCAGCGCGAGAACCCAGCGGGCTGCGCGGCGGGAAATGAACACTGAAGCTTTTTTT	CASSARTQRAARREMNTEAFF
TRBV27	-	TRBJ1-5	-	TGTGCCAGCCGTCCAGGACAGATTAGCAATCAGCCCCAGCATTTT	CASRPGQISNQPQHF
TRBV10-1	-	TRBJ1-4	-	TGCGCCAGCAGTGAGTCCCGGGACATGGAAAAACTGTTTTTT	CASSESRDMEKLFF
TRBV5-4	-	TRBJ1-6	-	TGTGCCAGCAGCTTGGGGAGGGATAATTCACCCCTCCACTTT	CASSLGRDNSPLHF
TRBV18	-	TRBJ1-5	-	TGTGCCAGCTCACCGGGAGCGGATCAGCCCCAGCATTTT	CASSPGADQPQHF
TRBV7-6	TRBD1	TRBJ2-1	-	TGTGCCAGCAGCACGGACAGGGCCTCAGGTGAGCAGTTCTTC	CASSTDRASGEQFF
TRBV7-9	TRBD1	TRBJ1-2	-	TGTGCCAGCAGCTTGACAGGGACCTCGGGTGGCTACACCTTC	CASSLTGTSGGYTF
TRBV19	TRBD2	TRBJ2-1	-	TGTGCCAGTAGGGCCAGCGGGGACCTCCACAATGAGCAGTTCTTC	CASRASGDLHNEQFF
TRBV18	-	TRBJ1-4	-	TGTGCCAGCTCATCCCTAACCACGTCGCGAACTAATGAAAAACTGTTTTTT	CASSSLTTSRTNEKLFF
TRBV29-1	-	TRBJ1-4	-	TGCAGCGCACGGACATACCAGAAAAACCTGTTTTTT	CSARTYQKNLFF
TRBV16	-	TRBJ1-3	-	TGTGCCAGCAGCCAACCCCCGGGGAGCTCTGGAAACACCATATATTTT	CASSQPPGSSGNTIYF
TRBV6-5	-	TRBJ2-5	-	TGTGCCAGCAGCCCGCAGAGGGTTTCGCAAGAGACCCAGTACTTC	CASSPQRVSQETQYF
TRBV6-2/TRBV6-3	TRBD1	TRBJ1-2	few	TGTGCCAGCAGTTATGGGACAGGGAAGTGGGGAGGCTACACCTTC	CASSYGTGKWGGYTF
TRBV7-9	-	TRBJ1-2	-	TGTGCCAGCAGCGCTGGGACACCTCGGGACTATGGCTACACCTTC	CASSAGTPRDYGYTF
TRBV4-1	-	TRBJ2-1	-	TGCGCCAGCAGCCGTGGTGCAGGGCACAATGAGCAGTTCTTC	CASSRGAGHNEQFF
TRBV10-1	TRBD1	TRBJ2-7	-	TGCGCCAGCAGTGGGACAGGGGGTGCGAGGGAGCAGTACTTC	CASSGTGGAREQYF
TRBV7-9	TRBD1	TRBJ1-5	-	TGTGCCAGCAGCTTATGGGACAGTAATCAGCCCCAGCATTTT	CASSLWDSNQPQHF
TRBV9	-	TRBJ2-2	-	TGTGCCAGCAGCGTTAGGGGAAATCCGAACACCGGGGAGCTGTTTTTT	CASSVRGNPNTGELFF
TRBV6-1	TRBD1	TRBJ1-5	-	TGTGCCAGCAGTGAGTACAGGGGTCAGCCCCAGCATTTT	CASSEYRGQPQHF
TRBV3-1/TRBV3-2	-	TRBJ2-2	-	TGTGCCAGCAGTCAGGACAGCAGAAAGACCGGGGAGCTGTTTTTT	CASSQDSRKTGELFF
TRBV12-3/TRBV12-4	-	TRBJ2-5	few	TGTGCCAGCACCGGAGGGTTAGGGGAGACCCAGTACTTC	CASTGGLGETQYF
TRBV3-1/TRBV3-2	-	TRBJ2-1	-	TGTGCCAGCAGCCAGGGGGGTGGACTCTCCTACAATGAGCAGTTCTTC	CASSQGGGLSYNEQFF
TRBV3-1/TRBV3-2	-	TRBJ1-2	-	TGTGCCAGCAGCCAATCTCGCAGATTCTACACCTTC	CASSQSRRFYTF
TRBV28	-	TRBJ1-2	-	TGTGCCAGCAGTTTCTTGGTTGGAGTTAACTATGGCTACACCTTC	CASSFLVGVNYGYTF
TRBV6-5	TRBD1	TRBJ2-7	-	TGTGCCAGCAGGACAGGGGGGGTTAGCTACGAGCAGTACTTC	CASRTGGVSYEQYF
TRBV2	-	TRBJ2-3	-	TGTGCCAGCAGCAAGTCGGCAGATACGCAGTATTTT	CASSKSADTQYF
TRBV23-1	-	TRBJ2-7	-	TGCGCCAGCAGCCCCGGGGACCTAGCGTGGGAGAGGGTCCACGAGCAGTACTTC	CASSPGDLAWERVHEQYF
TRBV19	TRBD1	TRBJ2-1	-	TGTGCCAGTAGTATAAGACAGGGGCTGGATGAGCAGTTCTTC	CASSIRQGLDEQFF
TRBV28	-	TRBJ1-5	-	TGTGCCAGCAGACCACAGGGTGCCGGCAATCAGCCCCAGCATTTT	CASRPQGAGNQPQHF
TRBV3-1/TRBV3-2	-	TRBJ1-1	-	TGTGCCAGCAGCCAAGGGGGGGGTACCACTGAAGCTTTCTTT	CASSQGGGTTEAFF
TRBV12-3/TRBV12-4	-	TRBJ1-1	-	TGTGCCAGCAGGAGACAGGACCCCACTGAAGCTTTCTTT	CASRRQDPTEAFF
TRBV10-3	-	TRBJ2-7	-	TGTGCCATCAGCGGGACACGTTACGAGCAGTACTTC	CAISGTRYEQYF
TRBV27	TRBD1	TRBJ2-3	-	TGTGCCAGCAGTTTAGCCTCAGGGGGAAGGGGACAACCGGGGCCTACAGATACGCAGTATTTT	CASSLASGGRGQPGPTDTQYF
TRBV19	-	TRBJ1-2	-	TGTGCCAGTAGTACAGTGACAGGAATCGATGGATTTGGCTACACCTTC	CASSTVTGIDGFGYTF
TRBV3-1/TRBV3-2	-	TRBJ1-2	few	TGTGCCAGCAGCCACAACCATCCAACAGGACCAAACTATGGCTACACCTTC	CASSHNHPTGPNYGYTF
TRBV19	-	TRBJ1-2	-	TGTGCCAGTAGTACCGGAAGGGGAAGAGATGGCTACACCTTC	CASSTGRGRDGYTF
TRBV11-1	-	TRBJ1-2	-	TGTGCCAGCAGCCCCAACTCTGGGGGGGCATATGGCTACACCTTC	CASSPNSGGAYGYTF